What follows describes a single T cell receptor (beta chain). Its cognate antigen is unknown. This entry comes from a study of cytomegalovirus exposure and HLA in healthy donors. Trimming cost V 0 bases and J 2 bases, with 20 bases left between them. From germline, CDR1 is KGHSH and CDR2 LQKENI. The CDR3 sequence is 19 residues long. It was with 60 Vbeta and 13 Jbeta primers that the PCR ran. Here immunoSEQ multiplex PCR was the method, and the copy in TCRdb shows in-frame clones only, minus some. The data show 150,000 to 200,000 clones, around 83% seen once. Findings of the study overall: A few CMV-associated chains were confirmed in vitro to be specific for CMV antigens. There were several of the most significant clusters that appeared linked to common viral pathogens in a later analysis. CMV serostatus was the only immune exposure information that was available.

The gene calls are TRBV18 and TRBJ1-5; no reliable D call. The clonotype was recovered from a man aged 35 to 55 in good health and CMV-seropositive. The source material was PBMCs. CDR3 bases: TGTGCCAGCTCACCACCGTCCAGGCCCGGCCGCTTAGGCAATCAGCCCCAGCATTTT. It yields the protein CASSPPSRPGRLGNQPQHF.